This entry features one TCR beta chain sequence. Its matching antigen is unknown. Deletions cut 3 bases from V and 8 bases from J, with 14 bases between. CDR1 and CDR2 (germline): ENHRY, SYGVKD. This CDR3 is 14 amino acids long. Genomic DNA was employed as the template in profiling TCR beta VDJ and CDR3. TCRdb re-called the reads through MiXCR, storing one row per CDR3 protein. Counted here are 150,000 to 180,000 distinct CDR3 sequences, about 50% occurring once; the ten biggest clones make up approximately 12%. The entry originates in a study of CD8+CD57+ T cells in acquired aplastic anemia. Study-level findings and limits: Between patients and controls, CD8+ Simpson's diversity did not vary significantly. Fewer than 35 sequences, all CD8+ CDR3, were shared between patients and controls.

CD8+CD57+ cell expansion, shown by flow cytometry, had occurred in the patients selected for sequencing. The chain is built from TRBV10-3 and TRBJ2-1; weak D call: TRBD1 (5 bases). The origin of this receptor is a human donor with aplastic anemia. Sequencing input: sorted CD4+, CD8+, or CD8+CD57+ T cells (not recorded which) from PBMCs. The CDR3 region has the DNA TGTGCCATCAGTGAAATATTGCAGGGTGATGAGCAGTTCTTC. Translating it yields CAISEILQGDEQFF.